What follows are 27 T cell receptor beta chains derived from one specimen sequenced in a study of identical twins. TCRdb analysed the 5' RACE reads with MiXCR anew, one entry per CDR3 protein. The sample consists of around 1.7 million distinct CDR3 sequences, around 29% of them appearing once. The sample consisted of cord blood. These receptors all come from a newborn girl in good health.

This clonotype was observed at least ten times. V usage is TRBV27 and J usage is TRBJ1-2; D gene unclear. Germline CDR1 MNHEY, CDR2 SMNVEV (reference sequence). The CDR3 runs 14 residues. Trimming left V 3 bases short and J 4 bases short, with 12 bases between. The CDR3 reads CASSFRNRGYGYTF. The CDR3 DNA sequence: TGTGCCAGCAGTTTCCGGAACAGAGGCTATGGCTACACCTTC.

This clonotype was counted only a few times. The J gene is TRBJ2-1, the V gene TRBV20-1; D possibly corresponds to TRBD2 (6 bases). V was pared by 5 bases and J by 4 bases, with 15 bases between. Germline V gene lookup returns CDR1 DFQATT and CDR2 SNEGSKA (reference sequence). The CDR3 contains 14 residues. Here the CDR3 reads CSAVHRDWYNEQFF. The CDR3, as DNA: TGCAGTGCTGTACACCGGGACTGGTACAATGAGCAGTTCTTC.

The V gene is TRBV6-1, the J gene TRBJ1-6; D gene unclear. The length of the CDR3 is 12 residues. CDR1 is MNHNS, CDR2 SASEGT, per germline. CDR3: CRTGSYNSPLHF. As DNA, the CDR3 is TGTAGAACGGGATCCTATAATTCACCCCTCCACTTT.

The genes are TRBV4-1 and TRBJ2-4; D not certain. Germline CDR1 and CDR2: MGHRA and YSYEKL. This CDR3 comprises 15 residues. V was clipped by 1 base and J by 5 bases, with 12 bases between them. CDR3 residues: CASSQVPSAENIQYF. The CDR3 coding sequence is TGCGCCAGCAGCCAAGTCCCCAGCGCGGAAAACATTCAGTACTTC.

The V gene is TRBV27, the J gene TRBJ1-2; 7 positions match TRBD1. The germline V gene has CDR1 MNHEY and CDR2 SMNVEV (reference sequence). CDR3 length: 14 amino acids. V lost 4 bases to trimming and J lost 6 bases; unmatched junction nucleotides: 8. Here the CDR3 reads CASSSPRGRDGYTF. The CDR3 coding sequence is TGTGCCAGCAGTTCCCCCAGGGGGAGGGATGGCTACACCTTC.

This clonotype turned up a few times. The V and J genes are TRBV5-1 and TRBJ2-3; D unclear. The CDR3 is 16 residues long. V was shortened by 3 bases and J by 6 bases, with 20 bases between the two germline ends. Germline V CDR1 and CDR2: SGHRS, YFSETQ. Written as DNA, the CDR3 is TGCGCCAGCAGCTCCCTGGGAAAATCCCCCACGGATACGCAGTATTTT. Translation: CASSSLGKSPTDTQYF.

This clonotype was counted between two and nine times. The V and J genes are TRBV5-1 and TRBJ2-1; weak D call: TRBD1 (6 bases). This CDR3 comprises 14 residues. Trimming took 6 bases from V and 0 from J, leaving 10 bases between them. Germline CDR1 reads SGHRS; CDR2 reads YFSETQ. The DNA of the CDR3 is TGCGCCAGCATGGGACAAAGCTCCTACAATGAGCAGTTCTTC. Translated: CASMGQSSYNEQFF.

This chain links TRBV6-6 with TRBJ1-1; 8 nucleotides match TRBD1. CDR1 is MNHNY, CDR2 SVGAGI, per germline (reference sequence). The CDR3 extends over 14 amino acids. Trimming took 4 bases from V and 4 from J; bases not matched to a gene: 5. The CDR3 sequence: CASSSGQGTTEAFF. In DNA form, the CDR3 reads TGTGCCAGCAGTTCCGGACAGGGCACCACTGAAGCTTTCTTT.

The rearrangement joins TRBV12-5 to TRBJ2-3; no definite D call. The CDR3 totals 14 residues. Germline CDR1 and CDR2: LGHNT and FRNRAP. V was pared by 3 bases and J by 6 bases, with 13 bases between. CDR3 DNA sequence: TGTGCTAGTGGTTTAAACCAGAAGGTGGATACGCAGTATTTT. Amino acids: CASGLNQKVDTQYF.

Ten or more counts support this clonotype. The chain links TRBV20-1 to TRBJ1-2, with 8 bases that match TRBD1. The V segment lost 0 bases and the J segment 8 bases; nucleotides outside the gene matches: 5. Germline-derived CDR1 and CDR2 are DFQATT and SNEGSKA (reference sequence). The CDR3 is made up of 13 amino acids. In DNA, the CDR3 is TGCAGTGCTAGAGATCGACAGGGGTACGGCTACACCTTC. Protein: CSARDRQGYGYTF.

This chain links TRBV4-1 with TRBJ2-5, with D uncertain. CDR1 MGHRA and CDR2 YSYEKL come from the germline V gene. The CDR3 spans 17 residues. Trimming cost V 1 base and J 1 base, with 16 bases left between them. This chain's CDR3 is CASSQASGRSTQETQYF. For the CDR3, the DNA is TGCGCCAGCAGCCAAGCCTCGGGTAGATCGACCCAAGAGACCCAGTACTTC.

This clonotype was observed a few times. The V gene is TRBV20-1, the J gene TRBJ2-7, with D possibly TRBD2 on 6 matching bases. Germline values: CDR1 DFQATT, CDR2 SNEGSKA (reference sequence). CDR3 length: 14 amino acids. V was pared by 4 bases and J by 2 bases, with 15 bases between. CDR3 in DNA: TGCAGTGCTACCTCGGACTATCTCCCCTACGAGCAGTACTTC. Protein product: CSATSDYLPYEQYF.

This clonotype appeared a few times. V gene TRBV4-2 combines with J gene TRBJ2-2; D not certain. CDR3 length: 14 residues. Trimming cost V 1 base and J 4 bases, with 7 bases left between them. Germline loops: CDR1 LGHNA, CDR2 YNFKEQ. CDR3 region: CASSQVHPTGELFF. CDR3 DNA sequence: TGTGCCAGCAGCCAAGTGCACCCCACCGGGGAGCTGTTTTTT.

This clonotype has only a few counts. The chain has TRBV20-1 and TRBJ1-5; 10 nucleotides match TRBD1. V trimming: 0 bases; J trimming: 0 bases; junction bases outside the gene matches: 8. Germline V lookup: CDR1 DFQATT, CDR2 SNEGSKA (reference sequence). The CDR3 extends over 18 amino acids. The CDR3 is CSARDRTGGRYSNQPQHF. For the CDR3, the DNA is TGCAGTGCTAGAGACCGGACAGGGGGTCGATATAGCAATCAGCCCCAGCATTTT.

This chain links TRBV6-1 with TRBJ2-3; 14 bases agree with TRBD2. With 5 bases clipped from V and 8 bases from J, the junction kept 15 bases outside the gene matches. CDR3 length: 18 residues. Germline-derived CDR1 and CDR2 are MNHNS and SASEGT. CDR3 sequence (DNA): TGTGCCAGCAGTCCACGGCCGACTAGCGGGAGGGCGGCAGGTACGCAGTATTTT. It yields the protein CASSPRPTSGRAAGTQYF.

J is TRBJ1-5 and V is TRBV28; D not certain. Trimming took 5 bases from V and 0 from J, leaving 8 bases between them. The CDR3 spans 14 residues. Germline V lookup: CDR1 MDHEN, CDR2 SYDVKM. The CDR3 region has the DNA TGTGCCAGCAGTGATACAAGTAGCAATCAGCCCCAGCATTTT. Protein sequence: CASSDTSSNQPQHF.

The CDR3, as DNA: TGCAGTGCTAGAGTGGGGCGTGATACCGGGGAGCTGTTTTTT. Residues: CSARVGRDTGELFF. This chain joins TRBV20-1 and TRBJ2-2, with D maybe TRBD1 (5 bases). This CDR3 has 14 residues. Germline CDR1 is DFQATT and CDR2 is SNEGSKA (reference sequence). Trimming removed 1 base from V and 5 bases from J, with 11 bases in between.

The rearrangement links TRBV9 to TRBJ2-4; the D gene is possibly TRBD2 (5 bases). Germline V gives CDR1 SGDLS, CDR2 YYNGEE. Trimming stripped 0 bases from V and 5 bases from J, with 18 bases between. CDR3 length equals 17 residues. CDR3 amino acids: CASSVAPPGKNENIQYF. In DNA form, the CDR3 reads TGTGCCAGCAGCGTAGCCCCCCCGGGGAAAAATGAAAACATTCAGTACTTC.

This clonotype was found a few times. The rearrangement joins TRBV7-2 to TRBJ2-7; D possibly uses TRBD1 or TRBD2 (5 bases each). V shed 0 bases and J shed 2 bases, with 17 bases lying between them. Germline V gene data show CDR1 as SGHTA and CDR2 as FQGNSA. The CDR3 contains 17 residues. DNA for the CDR3: TGTGCCAGCAGCTTAGCGCTGGCCGGGACCGGCACCTACGAGCAGTACTTC. Encoded protein: CASSLALAGTGTYEQYF.

The chain uses TRBV5-1 and TRBJ2-7; 11 bases are a match to TRBD2. The CDR3 extends over 15 amino acids. Germline CDR1 reads SGHRS; CDR2 reads YFSETQ. J gave up 3 bases and V 4 bases, and 6 bases lay outside the gene matches. CDR3 sequence reads: CASSIWGLADYEQYF. CDR3 bases: TGCGCCAGCAGCATCTGGGGACTAGCGGACTACGAGCAGTACTTC.

V is TRBV20-1 and J is TRBJ2-1, with D possibly being TRBD2 (5 bases). V dropped 5 bases and J dropped 0 bases, with 17 bases sitting between them. This CDR3 contains 16 residues. Germline V gives CDR1 DFQATT, CDR2 SNEGSKA (reference sequence). The CDR3 DNA is TGCAGTGCTTCCCGGGGAGCACCGAGCTCCTACAATGAGCAGTTCTTC. Protein: CSASRGAPSSYNEQFF.

This chain connects TRBV28 to TRBJ1-2; TRBD1 matches 9 bases. Trimming removed 8 bases from V and 6 bases from J; junction bases left unmatched: 4. The CDR3 extends over 12 amino acids. Germline-derived CDR1 and CDR2 are MDHEN and SYDVKM. The CDR3 DNA follows: TGTGCCAGCCGAACAGGGGGCCATGGCTACACCTTC. Protein: CASRTGGHGYTF.

The V gene is TRBV20-1, the J gene TRBJ2-7; D is ambiguous. The CDR3 is made up of 14 amino acids. V lost 1 base and J lost 3, with 13 bases in between. Germline lookup yields CDR1 DFQATT and CDR2 SNEGSKA (reference sequence). The CDR3 nucleotides read TGCAGTGCTAGAGGCCTACTAAAGATCTACGAGCAGTACTTC. This codes for CSARGLLKIYEQYF.

This chain links TRBV28 with TRBJ2-1, with TRBD1 matching over 10 bases. V lost 1 base to trimming and J lost 4 bases; unmatched junction nucleotides: 7. The CDR3 loop spans 17 amino acids. Germline values: CDR1 MDHEN, CDR2 SYDVKM. As DNA, the CDR3 is TGTGCCAGCAGTTTATCGGGTTGGACAGGGGGATACAATGAGCAGTTCTTC. Its protein is CASSLSGWTGGYNEQFF.

As to this clonotype: The germline gene is not matched at one end of the junction; a read error may be the cause. The rearrangement joins TRBV3-1 to TRBJ2-1, with 9 bases aligning to TRBD2. Germline lookup yields CDR1 LGHDT and CDR2 YNNKEL (reference sequence). The CDR3 is 17 residues long. The CDR3 protein is CVSSQDRTSAFVNEQFF. Written as DNA, the CDR3 is TGTGTCAGCAGCCAAGATAGGACTAGCGCCTTCGTCAATGAGCAGTTCTTC.

There are a few counts of this clonotype. The CDR3 DNA sequence: TGTGCCAGCGTTTCCCTCTCCTACGAGCAGTACTTC. Residues: CASVSLSYEQYF. This chain joins TRBV27 and TRBJ2-7, with D uncertain. The CDR3 extends over 12 amino acids. The germline V and J ends were trimmed by 8 bases and 0 bases, with 8 bases remaining between them. Germline assignment: CDR1 MNHEY and CDR2 SMNVEV (reference sequence).

Points on this clonotype: A much larger clone differs from this one at a single base, so this may be a read error. The gene calls are TRBV4-2 and TRBJ2-3; tentative D call: TRBD2 (5 bases). The CDR3 consists of 15 residues. CDR1 is LGHNA and CDR2 is YNFKEQ in the germline V gene. CDR3 sequence reads: CASCQETRVTDTQYF. For the CDR3, the DNA is TGTGCCAGCTGCCAAGAAACTAGGGTCACAGATACGCAGTATTTT.